The next 27 T cell receptor beta chains were all read from a single sample in a study of T cell responses to AZD1222 COVID-19 vaccine. Repertoires were generated with immunoSEQ multiplex PCR, while TCRdb's copy carries only in-frame clones and drops some. The data hold approximately 120,000 clones, with 75% to 90% observed a single time. The specimen comprised peripheral blood, sampled 28 days after the second AZD1222 dose. The receptors derive from an adult who received the AZD1222 COVID-19 vaccine.

A word on this clone: The junction and the germline gene differ at one end; a read error may be behind it. This chain links TRBV3-1 (or the pseudogene TRBV3-2) with TRBJ2-2, with D uncertain. Germline assignment: CDR1 LGHDT and CDR2 YNNKEL (reference sequence). The CDR3 contains 15 residues. The CDR3: CASSQGQTNTGELFF. Written as DNA, the CDR3 is TGTGCCAGCAGTCAAGGGCAGACCAACACCGGGGAGCTGTTTTTT.

This chain joins TRBV5-5 and TRBJ1-3; 7 bases align to TRBD1. The germline V gene has CDR1 SGHKS and CDR2 YYEKEE (reference sequence). This CDR3 is 15 amino acids long. The trim removed 4 bases at V and 2 bases at J, leaving 6 bases unmatched. This chain's CDR3 is CASSQTGSAGNTIYF. The CDR3 DNA reads as TGTGCCAGCAGCCAGACAGGGTCTGCTGGAAACACCATATATTTT.

The rearrangement uses TRBV5-1 and TRBJ2-1, with D unclear. CDR1 and CDR2 (germline): SGHRS, YFSETQ. The length of the CDR3 is 12 residues. V was pared by 4 bases and J by 6 bases, with 8 bases between. CDR3 sequence (DNA): TGCGCCAGCAGCCGTTCGGCCAATGAGCAGTTCTTC. Its translation is CASSRSANEQFF.

The chain combines TRBV11-3 with TRBJ2-7, with D hard to call. The V gene's germline CDR1 is SGHNT and CDR2 YENEEA. V was trimmed by 0 bases and J by 3 bases, leaving 3 bases between them. This CDR3 region has 12 residues. DNA of the CDR3: TGTGCCAGCAGCTTAGATCGCTACGAGCAGTACTTC. The encoded protein is CASSLDRYEQYF.

Written as DNA, the CDR3 is TGTGCCAGTAGTATAGATCCTACAGCAGGAGCCAAAAACATTCAGTACTTC. Its protein is CASSIDPTAGAKNIQYF. V usage is TRBV19 and J usage is TRBJ2-4; the D is unclear. The CDR3 has 17 residues. V lost 0 bases to trimming and J lost 0 bases, with 12 bases between them. CDR1 LNHDA and CDR2 SQIVND come from the germline V gene (reference sequence).

This chain links TRBV24-1 with TRBJ1-5; unclear D gene. The V end lost 5 bases, the J end lost 0 bases, and 4 bases lay between the germline ends. This CDR3 spans 13 amino acids. Germline CDR1 reads KGHDR; CDR2 reads SFDVKD. This chain's CDR3 is CATSAYSNQPQHF. CDR3 sequence (DNA): TGTGCCACCAGTGCTTATAGCAATCAGCCCCAGCATTTT.

V and J are TRBV4-3 and TRBJ1-1, with 8 bases lining up with TRBD1. Germline trimming cut 3 bases from V and 2 bases from J; bases unmatched to any gene: 5. The CDR3 is made up of 15 amino acids. CDR1 is LGHNA, CDR2 YSLEER, per germline. Here the CDR3 reads CASSHKGQVNTEAFF. The DNA for the CDR3 is TGCGCCAGCAGCCATAAGGGACAGGTCAACACTGAAGCTTTCTTT.

Only a few counts were recorded for this clone. The V and J genes are TRBV3-1 (or the pseudogene TRBV3-2) and TRBJ1-4; no definite D call. CDR3 length: 14 amino acids. Germline-derived CDR1 and CDR2 are LGHDT and YNNKEL (reference sequence). V lost 3 bases and J lost 8, with 13 bases in between. The CDR3 is CASSHTLGEEKLFF. The CDR3 coding sequence is TGTGCCAGCAGCCATACCCTGGGCGAGGAAAAACTGTTTTTT.

The chain recombines TRBV5-1 with TRBJ2-3; D is uncertain. The V end lost 2 bases, the J end lost 6 bases, and 13 bases lay between the germline ends. There are 14 residues in the CDR3. CDR1 SGHRS and CDR2 YFSETQ come from the germline V gene. As DNA, the CDR3 is TGCGCCAGCAGCTTTCCGGACCGCTCCGATACGCAGTATTTT. Translation gives CASSFPDRSDTQYF.

V gene TRBV7-9 combines with J gene TRBJ2-7; weak D call: TRBD2 (6 bases). Trimming left V 8 bases short and J 1 base short, with 15 bases between. CDR1 and CDR2 (germline): SEHNR, FQNEAQ (reference sequence). This CDR3 spans 14 amino acids. CDR3 amino acids: CASRAGQESYEQYF. The CDR3 DNA sequence: TGTGCCAGCCGGGCGGGGCAGGAGTCCTACGAGCAGTACTTC.

The genes are TRBV6-5 and TRBJ2-3, with D maybe TRBD2 (6 bases). The CDR3 spans 13 residues. From germline, CDR1 is MNHEY and CDR2 SVGAGI. The V and J ends lost 0 bases and 12 bases respectively, with 13 bases between them. CDR3 loop: CASSYSTGTPQYF. CDR3 coding DNA: TGTGCCAGCAGTTACTCGACCGGGACTCCTCAGTATTTT.

This clone was recorded a few times. The chain joins TRBV7-2 to TRBJ1-6; tentative D call: TRBD1 (5 bases). CDR1 and CDR2 (germline): SGHTA, FQGNSA. Trimming shortened V by 5 bases and J by 0 bases, and 11 bases separated the two germline ends. The CDR3 runs to 16 residues. Here the CDR3 reads CASSKRQSSYNSPLHF. The CDR3 coding sequence is TGTGCCAGCAGCAAACGACAGAGCTCCTATAATTCACCCCTCCACTTT.

V and J are TRBV7-9 and TRBJ1-1; D is unresolved. Germline CDR1 and CDR2: SEHNR and FQNEAQ (reference sequence). The V end lost 5 bases, the J end lost 2 bases, and 9 bases lay between the germline ends. The CDR3 sequence is 13 residues long. The CDR3 DNA sequence: TGTGCCAGCAGCCGGGTGCCCAACACTGAAGCTTTCTTT. It encodes CASSRVPNTEAFF. The complete variable domain, with remaining parts taken from reference TRBV7-9 and TRBJ1-1, reads DTGVSQNPRHKITKRGQNVTFRCDPISEHNRLYWYRQTLGQGPEFLTYFQNEAQLEKSRLLSDRFSAERPKGSFSTLEIQRTEQGDSAMYLCASSRVPNTEAFFGQGTRLTVV.

This chain connects TRBV14 to TRBJ2-2, with TRBD2 identical over 7 bases. V shed 0 bases, J shed 3 bases, and the junction held 10 bases outside the gene matches. This CDR3 comprises 18 residues. Germline CDR1 and CDR2: SGHDN and FVKESK. In DNA, the CDR3 is TGTGCCAGCAGCCAAGATCACGGGACCCGGGGGGACACCGGGGAGCTGTTTTTT. Translated, it gives CASSQDHGTRGDTGELFF.

The rearrangement links TRBV20-1 to TRBJ1-1; D not certain. The ends were cut back, 5 bases at V and 13 bases at J, with 17 bases in the middle. Germline assignment: CDR1 DFQATT and CDR2 SNEGSKA (reference sequence). The CDR3 runs 11 residues. CDR3 DNA: TGCAGTGCTGCTGGAGGGCATAGTTATTTCTTT. Protein product: CSAAGGHSYFF.

The J gene is TRBJ2-2, the V gene TRBV7-7, with 7 bases lining up with TRBD1. Unmatched junction bases numbered 4, after V lost 6 bases and J lost 0 bases. Germline V CDR1 and CDR2: SSHAT, FNYEAQ (reference sequence). The CDR3 has 15 residues. The CDR3 DNA reads TGTGCCAGCAGTTCTCAGGGGGCGAACACCGGGGAGCTGTTTTTT. It specifies CASSSQGANTGELFF.

This clone was seen a handful of times. The chain combines TRBV18 with TRBJ1-1; 8 nucleotides line up with TRBD1. This CDR3 spans 18 amino acids. The ends lost 5 bases at V and 4 bases at J; junction bases unmatched: 18. The germline V gene has CDR1 KGHSH and CDR2 LQKENI. The chain's CDR3 is CASSEQGAHEFGTTEAFF. CDR3 in DNA: TGTGCCAGCTCAGAGCAGGGGGCGCATGAGTTTGGGACCACTGAAGCTTTCTTT.

There are a few counts of this clone. This CDR3 is CATSDFAGDKDQPQHF. The CDR3 nucleotides are TGTGCCACCAGTGATTTCGCGGGGGACAAAGATCAGCCCCAGCATTTT. The V call is TRBV24-1, the J call TRBJ1-5; D possibly corresponds to TRBD1 (6 bases). V dropped 1 base and J dropped 5 bases, with 14 bases sitting between them. The CDR3 loop spans 16 amino acids. CDR1 and CDR2 (germline): KGHDR, SFDVKD.

J is TRBJ1-2 and V is TRBV14; 9 nucleotides line up with TRBD1. The germline gives CDR1 SGHDN, CDR2 FVKESK. V lost 1 base to trimming and J lost 0 bases; unmatched junction nucleotides: 9. The CDR3 totals 18 residues. Here the CDR3 reads CASSQGRDRVNPNYGYTF. The CDR3 DNA is TGTGCCAGCAGCCAAGGGCGGGACAGGGTAAACCCTAACTATGGCTACACCTTC.

This clone was recorded a few times. The chain recombines TRBV12-1 with TRBJ2-5; the table's D call, TRBD2, was not checked against the DNA. TRBV12-1 is noted as a pseudogene. This CDR3 comprises 19 residues. The CDR3 nucleotides are TGTGCCAGCAGCTCCTTCGCATCGCGGGACCTTAGGACCCAAGAGACCCAGTACTTC. It encodes CASSSFASRDLRTQETQYF.

The chain recombines TRBV5-3 with TRBJ2-7; no clear D. TRBV5-3 falls under the ORF class, with uncertain function. V dropped 0 bases and J dropped 6 bases, with 19 bases sitting between them. CDR3 length: 16 amino acids. In nucleotides, the CDR3 is TGTGCCAGAAGCTTGGATAGGGTGTTTAGTGGACGCGAGCAGTACTTC. Translating gives CARSLDRVFSGREQYF.

This clone was seen once. The rearrangement joins TRBV5-4 to TRBJ1-4; perhaps TRBD1 as D (6 bases). Trimming stripped 1 base from V and 10 bases from J, with 20 bases between. This CDR3 has 16 amino acids. Germline V gene sequence: CDR1 SGHNT, CDR2 YYREEE (reference sequence). The chain's CDR3 is CASSLRQGGGIGKLFF. In DNA, the CDR3 is TGTGCCAGCAGCTTGCGCCAGGGAGGGGGGATTGGAAAACTGTTTTTT. Complete variable domain (other parts from reference TRBV5-4 and TRBJ1-4): ETGVTQSPTHLIKTRGQQVTLRCSSQSGHNTVSWYQQALGQGPQFIFQYYREEENGRGNFPPRFSGLQFPNYSSELNVNALELDDSALYLCASSLRQGGGIGKLFFGSGTQLSVL.

The chain joins TRBV6-6 to TRBJ1-3; 9 bases are shared with TRBD1. CDR1 MNHNY and CDR2 SVGAGI come from the germline V gene (reference sequence). Trimming removed 8 bases from V and 0 bases from J; junction bases left unmatched: 8. The CDR3 has 16 residues. The CDR3 loop is CASCRQGDRSGNTIYF. DNA of the CDR3: TGTGCCAGCTGTCGACAGGGGGACCGCTCTGGAAACACCATATATTTT.

This clone was counted between two and nine times. The sample carries other DNA sequences with the same CDR3. The chain uses TRBV3-1 (or the pseudogene TRBV3-2) and TRBJ2-7; D unresolved. The CDR3 covers 13 residues. Trimming took 4 bases from V and 5 from J, leaving 12 bases between them. CDR1 is LGHDT, CDR2 YNNKEL, per germline (reference sequence). In DNA, the CDR3 is TGTGCCAGCAGCCCTTTAGGGTTGCACGAGCAGTACTTC. Its translation is CASSPLGLHEQYF.

This CDR3 reads CATPGDRDYYGYTF. CDR3 bases: TGTGCCACCCCCGGGGACAGAGACTACTATGGCTACACCTTC. This chain uses TRBV28 with TRBJ1-2; 7 nucleotides match TRBD1. The V and J ends lost 10 bases and 3 bases, in that order; junction bases with no gene match: 11. Per germline, CDR1 MDHEN and CDR2 SYDVKM. This CDR3 is 14 amino acids long.

This clone was seen a few times. The V call is TRBV2, the J call TRBJ1-6; D ambiguous. Germline V lookup: CDR1 SNHLY, CDR2 FYNNEI. The CDR3 contains 15 residues. V lost 2 bases, J lost 10 bases, and 15 bases lay in between. CDR3 in amino acids: CASSENGSPDSPLHF. The CDR3, as DNA: TGTGCCAGCAGTGAAAACGGAAGCCCGGACTCACCCCTCCACTTT.

The V and J genes are TRBV6-5 and TRBJ1-1, with 8 bases identical to TRBD1. CDR3 size: 14 residues. V lost 5 bases and J lost 4; bases outside the gene matches: 6. The germline gives CDR1 MNHEY, CDR2 SVGAGI. The CDR3 is CASSRQGRTTEAFF. The CDR3 nucleotides read TGTGCCAGCAGTCGACAGGGGCGCACCACTGAAGCTTTCTTT.